The 25 T cell receptor beta chains presented below share a single source sample, sequenced in a study of HIV-infected patients and healthy controls. Alpha and beta constant-region primers primed reverse transcription of 500 to 550 ng RNA. Using multiplexing indices, alpha and beta chain libraries were generated apart by chain-specific third strand synthesis. TCRdb re-analysed the 5' RACE reads in MiXCR, keeping a single row per CDR3 protein. The repertoire consists of approximately 7,700 distinct CDR3 sequences, with approximately 6.1% occurring once and the leading ten covering about 20%. No cell fractionation was done, so the repertoire covers all unsorted peripheral blood T cells. Here the sequenced sample was blood, taken before antiretroviral therapy. The receptor set was obtained from an adult with HIV infection.

This clonotype showed up many times. Germline is not matched at one junction end, which may reflect a read error. J is TRBJ2-3 and V is TRBV7-9, with D possibly matching TRBD2 (7 bases). Germline assignment: CDR1 SEHNR and CDR2 FQNEAQ (reference sequence). The CDR3 length is 13 residues. The CDR3 loop is CASSGGGTDTQYF. CDR3 coding DNA: TGTGCCAGCAGTGGCGGGGGCACGGATACGCAGTATTTT.

This clonotype was counted ten times or more. The rearrangement joins TRBV20-1 to TRBJ2-5, with TRBD1 as a possible D gene (5 bases). Between the trimmed V and J ends, which lost 5 bases and 0 bases, there was a span of 16 bases. CDR3 length: 15 residues. In germline, CDR1 is DFQATT, CDR2 SNEGSKA (reference sequence). For the CDR3, the DNA is TGCAGTGCTCAACCGCACAGGACCTACCAAGAGACCCAGTACTTC. Amino acids: CSAQPHRTYQETQYF.

This clonotype was seen ten or more times. The rearrangement uses TRBV19 and TRBJ2-2; D is unresolved. This CDR3 contains 15 residues. CDR1 is LNHDA, CDR2 SQIVND, per germline (reference sequence). The V and J ends lost 1 base and 0 bases respectively, with 6 bases between them. CDR3 sequence: CASSIGRPNTGELFF. The CDR3 nucleotides read TGTGCCAGTAGTATAGGTCGGCCGAACACCGGGGAGCTGTTTTTT.

Note on this clonotype: One end of the junction does not line up with germline, which may come from a read error. The rearrangement uses TRBV5-6 and TRBJ1-2; TRBD1 matches 7 bases. Germline V gives CDR1 SGHDT, CDR2 YYEEEE. This CDR3 has 15 residues. The DNA for the CDR3 is TGTGCCAGCAGGTTGGAGGGGGCGAATAACTATGGCTACACCTTC. Amino acid sequence: CASRLEGANNYGYTF.

Many counts were recorded for this clonotype. The V call is TRBV7-9, the J call TRBJ2-7; no clear D. This CDR3 comprises 11 residues. V gave up 5 bases and J gave up 4 bases, with 6 bases separating them. CDR1 is SEHNR, CDR2 FQNEAQ, per germline (reference sequence). CDR3 nucleotides: TGTGCCAGCAGCGAAACTTACGAGCAGTACTTC. It is translated as CASSETYEQYF.

A few counts support this clonotype. The chain carries TRBV2 and TRBJ2-1; D unclear. The germline gives CDR1 SNHLY, CDR2 FYNNEI. Deletions cut 4 bases from V and 0 bases from J, with 7 bases between. There are 14 residues in the CDR3. CDR3 DNA sequence: TGTGCCAGCAGTGGGGCAAACTCCTACAATGAGCAGTTCTTC. Its protein is CASSGANSYNEQFF.

This clonotype was seen repeatedly, ten times or more. This chain connects TRBV15 to TRBJ1-4, with TRBD1 as a possible D gene (5 bases). In germline, CDR1 is LNHNV, CDR2 YYDKDF (reference sequence). The V end was cut by 7 bases, the J end by 7 bases, with 13 bases between. This CDR3 contains 13 residues. CDR3 nucleotide sequence: TGTGCCACCATGACATGGGGCACTGAAAAACTGTTTTTT. Its protein is CATMTWGTEKLFF. The variable domain in full, completed from reference TRBV15 and TRBJ1-4, reads DAMVIQNPRYQVTQFGKPVTLSCSQTLNHNVMYWYQQKSSQAPKLLFHYYDKDFNNEADTPDNFQSRRPNTSFCFLDIRSPGLGDTAMYLCATMTWGTEKLFFGSGTQLSVL.

This clonotype was found many times. The chain is built from TRBV19 and TRBJ2-1, with D uncertain. Trimming removed 9 bases from V and 4 bases from J, with 13 bases in between. Per the germline V gene, CDR1 is LNHDA and CDR2 is SQIVND (reference sequence). The CDR3 is 13 residues long. CDR3 loop: CASSTTQYNEQFF. CDR3 coding DNA: TGTGCCAGCTCCACTACACAATACAATGAGCAGTTCTTC.

There are many counts of this clonotype. The genes are TRBV19 and TRBJ2-5; weak D call: TRBD1 (5 bases). In germline, CDR1 is LNHDA, CDR2 SQIVND (reference sequence). The CDR3 consists of 14 residues. Trimming took 3 bases from V and 2 from J, leaving 10 bases between them. Here the CDR3 DNA reads TGTGCCAGTAGTATCGGGCAGGGACAAGAGACCCAGTACTTC. Protein: CASSIGQGQETQYF.

This clonotype was observed at least ten times. This chain connects TRBV5-5 to TRBJ2-5, with D perhaps being TRBD1 or TRBD2 (5 bases each). This CDR3 is 13 amino acids long. Trimming removed 4 bases at V and 5 bases at J, with 12 bases between. Germline CDR1 SGHKS, CDR2 YYEKEE (reference sequence). This CDR3 reads CASSGDAWETQYF. CDR3 coding DNA: TGTGCCAGCAGCGGGGACGCGTGGGAGACCCAGTACTTC.

The CDR3 reads CASSMTNSGANVLTF. The CDR3 coding sequence is TGTGCCAGCAGCATGACTAACTCTGGGGCCAACGTCCTGACTTTC. V gene TRBV7-8 combines with J gene TRBJ2-6; D might be TRBD2 (5 bases). CDR1 SGHVS and CDR2 FQNEAQ come from the germline V gene. CDR3 length equals 15 residues. V lost 5 bases and J lost 0, with 8 bases in between.

V and J are TRBV7-3 and TRBJ2-3, with D possibly TRBD2 on 7 matching bases. CDR1 is SGHTA and CDR2 is FQGTGA in the germline V gene. The CDR3 consists of 18 residues. V dropped 0 bases and J dropped 7 bases, with 23 bases sitting between them. The CDR3 here is CASSLTALGGGAENTQYF. The CDR3 coding sequence is TGTGCCAGCAGCTTAACTGCCCTTGGGGGGGGGGCCGAGAATACGCAGTATTTT.

This clonotype was observed many times. The J gene is TRBJ1-5, the V gene TRBV6-6; D possibly corresponds to TRBD1 (5 bases). CDR3 size: 15 residues. From germline, CDR1 is MNHNY and CDR2 SVGAGI (reference sequence). Trimming removed 6 bases from V and 0 bases from J, with 12 bases in between. CDR3 in DNA: TGTGCCAGCAGACTCCTTCAGGGTAGCAATCAGCCCCAGCATTTT. This translates into CASRLLQGSNQPQHF.

The sample holds a few counts of this clonotype. This chain joins TRBV19 and TRBJ2-1; the D gene is possibly TRBD2 (7 bases). The CDR3 contains 13 residues. CDR1 and CDR2 (germline): LNHDA, SQIVND (reference sequence). V lost 3 bases and J 8 bases, leaving 11 bases between the germline ends. The CDR3 nucleotides read TGTGCCAGTAGTATCTCGGGGGGCGATGAGCAGTTCTTC. Protein sequence: CASSISGGDEQFF. Using reference TRBV19 and TRBJ2-1 for the parts outside the CDR3, the full variable domain is DGGITQSPKYLFRKEGQNVTLSCEQNLNHDAMYWYRQDPGQGLRLIYYSQIVNDFQKGDIAEGYSVSREKKESFPLTVTSAQKNPTAFYLCASSISGGDEQFFGPGTRLTVL.

This clonotype was seen many times. One junction end disagrees with the germline gene, perhaps due to a read error. The chain employs TRBV2 and TRBJ1-1; D call uncertain. CDR1 and CDR2 from the germline V gene are SNHLY and FYNNEI. This CDR3 has 12 amino acids. Written as DNA, the CDR3 is TGTGCCAGCAGCGAAGACGGTATTGAAGCTTTCTTT. Translating it yields CASSEDGIEAFF.

This clonotype was found many times. This chain uses TRBV27 with TRBJ1-2; D uncertain. V gave up 2 bases and J gave up 6 bases, with 16 bases separating them. Germline V CDR1 and CDR2: MNHEY, SMNVEV (reference sequence). The CDR3 totals 15 residues. CDR3 DNA sequence: TGTGCCAGCAGTTTAATCCCGGCCCCCGCCCATGGCTACACCTTC. Amino acids: CASSLIPAPAHGYTF.

This clonotype was seen more than once but under ten times. As DNA, the CDR3 is TGTGCCAGCAGGCAAACAGGGGATACGCAGTATTTT. Its translation: CASRQTGDTQYF. The chain is built from TRBV7-9 and TRBJ2-3, with a tentative D call TRBD1 (6 bases). Germline V gene sequence: CDR1 SEHNR, CDR2 FQNEAQ (reference sequence). This CDR3 has 12 residues. Trimming pared 6 bases from V and 6 bases from J, leaving 10 bases between.

By sample share, this clonotype is medium-sized. The CDR3: CASSTRGRSTSYEQYV. CDR3 coding DNA: TGTGCCAGCAGCACTAGGGGACGGTCGACGTCCTACGAGCAGTACGTC. J is TRBJ2-7 and V is TRBV9, with D tentatively TRBD1 or TRBD2 (5 bases each). The CDR3 is 16 residues long. Germline assignment: CDR1 SGDLS and CDR2 YYNGEE. V gave up 4 bases and J gave up 1 base, with 18 bases separating them.

This clonotype was counted ten times or more. This chain connects TRBV4-2 to TRBJ2-3; 10 bases agree with TRBD2. CDR3 size: 18 residues. The V gene end was trimmed by 0 bases and the J gene end by 1 base; junction bases not matched to a gene: 7. CDR1 and CDR2 (germline): LGHNA, YNFKEQ. Here the CDR3 reads CASSQDPSGGARTDTQYF. The CDR3 bases are TGTGCCAGCAGCCAAGATCCCAGCGGGGGGGCCCGCACAGATACGCAGTATTTT.

This clonotype occurred many times. This chain connects TRBV19 to TRBJ2-7; no firm D call. This CDR3 has 18 amino acids. Trimming shortened V by 8 bases and J by 4 bases, and 30 bases separated the two germline ends. Germline V gene lookup returns CDR1 LNHDA and CDR2 SQIVND (reference sequence). The CDR3 region has the DNA TGTGCCAGTTCCCTCCGACATTTTCTTGTTGATAATGCTTACGAGCAGTACTTC. Encoded protein: CASSLRHFLVDNAYEQYF.

In this sample, this clonotype turned up once. The chain recombines TRBV29-1 with TRBJ1-1; D gene unclear. Deletions cut 7 bases from V and 2 bases from J, with 14 bases between. The CDR3 loop spans 13 amino acids. Germline lookup yields CDR1 SQVTM and CDR2 ANQGSEA. The CDR3 sequence: CSALRGANTEAFF. CDR3 sequence (DNA): TGCAGCGCCCTCCGGGGTGCAAACACTGAAGCTTTCTTT.

This clonotype was observed many times. The V gene is TRBV7-9, the J gene TRBJ2-1, with a possible D match to TRBD1 (6 bases). V was pared by 2 bases and J by 8 bases, with 13 bases between. CDR1 is SEHNR and CDR2 is FQNEAQ in the germline V gene (reference sequence). This CDR3 contains 14 residues. The CDR3 DNA reads TGTGCCAGCAGCTTACAGGGGAGTGTGGATGAGCAGTTCTTC. This translates into CASSLQGSVDEQFF.

The table lists this clonotype with many counts. The CDR3 reads CASSPPDDFPIYF. As DNA, the CDR3 is TGTGCCAGCTCACCACCGGATGACTTCCCCATATATTTT. The chain carries TRBV18 and TRBJ1-3, with D uncertain. This CDR3 contains 13 residues. V shed 0 bases and J shed 11 bases, with 11 bases lying between them. Germline CDR1 KGHSH, CDR2 LQKENI.

The chain links TRBV13 to TRBJ2-7; the D is unclear. This CDR3 comprises 13 residues. The ends were cut back, 0 bases at V and 0 bases at J, with 3 bases in the middle. Germline lookup yields CDR1 PRHDT and CDR2 FYEKMQ (reference sequence). CDR3 nucleotide sequence: TGTGCCAGCAGCTTAGGAATCTCCTACGAGCAGTACTTC. It encodes CASSLGISYEQYF.

This clonotype showed up just a few times. It may be a read error: a sequence one base away is much more abundant. This rearrangement joins TRBV5-6 to TRBJ1-5; D is unresolved. The CDR3 has 14 amino acids. Germline values: CDR1 SGHDT, CDR2 YYEEEE. The germline V and J ends were trimmed by 0 bases and 10 bases, with 14 bases remaining between them. CDR3 DNA: TGTGCCAGCAGCTTGGGACCGGGTGAGCATCCCCAGCATTTT. Translation: CASSLGPGEHPQHF.